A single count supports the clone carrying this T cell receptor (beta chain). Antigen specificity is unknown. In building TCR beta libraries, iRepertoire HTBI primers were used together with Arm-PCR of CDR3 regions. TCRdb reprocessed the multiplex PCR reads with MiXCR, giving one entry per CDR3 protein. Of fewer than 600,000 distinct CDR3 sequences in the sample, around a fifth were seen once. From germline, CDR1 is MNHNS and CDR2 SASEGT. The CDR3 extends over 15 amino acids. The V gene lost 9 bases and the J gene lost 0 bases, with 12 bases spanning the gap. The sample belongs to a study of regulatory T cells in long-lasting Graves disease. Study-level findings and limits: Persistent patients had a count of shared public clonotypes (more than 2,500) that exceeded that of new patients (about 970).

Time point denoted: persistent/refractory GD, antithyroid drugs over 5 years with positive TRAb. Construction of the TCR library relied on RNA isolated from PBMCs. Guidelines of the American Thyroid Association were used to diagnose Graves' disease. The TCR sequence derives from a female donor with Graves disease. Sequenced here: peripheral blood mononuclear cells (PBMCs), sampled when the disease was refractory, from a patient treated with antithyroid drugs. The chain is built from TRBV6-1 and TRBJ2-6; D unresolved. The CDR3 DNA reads TGTGCCAGAGGGCAGTCAGACTCTGGGGCCAACGTCCTGACTTTC. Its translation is CARGQSDSGANVLTF.